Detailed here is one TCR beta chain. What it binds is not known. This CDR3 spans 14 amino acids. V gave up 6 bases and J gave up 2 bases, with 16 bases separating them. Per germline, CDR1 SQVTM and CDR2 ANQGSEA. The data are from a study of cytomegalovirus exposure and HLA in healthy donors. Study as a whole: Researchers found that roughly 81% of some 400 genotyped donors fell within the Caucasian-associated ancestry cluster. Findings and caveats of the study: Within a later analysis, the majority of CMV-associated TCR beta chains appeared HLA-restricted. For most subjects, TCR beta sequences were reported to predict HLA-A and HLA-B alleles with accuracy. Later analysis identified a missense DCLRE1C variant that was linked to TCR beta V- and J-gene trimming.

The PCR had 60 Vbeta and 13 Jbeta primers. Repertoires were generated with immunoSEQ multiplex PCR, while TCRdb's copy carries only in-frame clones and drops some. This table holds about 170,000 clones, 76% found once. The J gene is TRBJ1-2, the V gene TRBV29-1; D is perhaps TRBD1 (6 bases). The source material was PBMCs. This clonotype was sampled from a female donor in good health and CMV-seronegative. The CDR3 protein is CSVARRDTNYGYTF. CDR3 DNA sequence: TGCAGCGTGGCGCGCCGGGACACCAACTATGGCTACACCTTC.